The 9 T cell receptor beta chains below come from one sample, sequenced in a study of control samples from healthy donors and cancer patients. The data were produced by immunoSEQ multiplex PCR, yet TCRdb's version contains in-frame clones alone and is incomplete. The table shows fewer than 100,000 clones, with around 80% occurring only once. Source material: blood. The origin of the receptors is a woman aged 55-70 years in good health.

V gene TRBV19 combines with J gene TRBJ1-6; D remains ambiguous. V gave up 2 bases and J gave up 10 bases, with 12 bases separating them. The CDR3 covers 14 residues. Germline CDR1 reads LNHDA; CDR2 reads SQIVND (reference sequence). In DNA form, the CDR3 reads TGTGCCAGTAGTATAAAGGGTTCAGGATCACCCCTCCACTTT. The encoded protein is CASSIKGSGSPLHF.

This chain links TRBV6-1 with TRBJ1-6; D is unresolved. Germline CDR1 MNHNS, CDR2 SASEGT. The V end lost 1 base, the J end lost 9 bases, and 1 base lay between the germline ends. This CDR3 comprises 11 residues. The CDR3 is CASSEGSPLHF. The CDR3 DNA follows: TGTGCCAGCAGTGAAGGTTCACCCCTCCACTTT.

The genes are TRBV7-9 and TRBJ2-7; TRBD1 aligns across 7 bases. The germline CDR1 and CDR2 sequences are SEHNR and FQNEAQ (reference sequence). V lost 2 bases and J lost 0; bases outside the gene matches: 7. The CDR3 runs to 16 residues. This chain's CDR3 is CASSLSTGILSYEQYF. The CDR3 bases are TGTGCCAGCAGCTTATCGACAGGGATCCTCTCCTACGAGCAGTACTTC.

This sequence joins TRBV7-2 and TRBJ2-5; D may be TRBD1 or TRBD2 (6 bases each). The V gene's germline CDR1 is SGHTA and CDR2 FQGNSA. V lost 0 bases and J 10 bases, leaving 18 bases between the germline ends. CDR3 length: 15 residues. The CDR3 region is CASSLAWSGARDQYF. CDR3 nucleotides: TGTGCCAGCAGCTTAGCTTGGTCGGGGGCAAGAGACCAGTACTTC.

This clone was recorded only once. Here the CDR3 reads CASHERQLTRYYGYTF. Here the CDR3 DNA reads TGTGCCAGTCACGAGCGTCAGCTAACTCGATACTATGGCTACACCTTC. The chain employs TRBV2 and TRBJ1-2; unclear D gene. CDR1 is SNHLY and CDR2 is FYNNEI in the germline V gene. The length of the CDR3 is 16 residues. With 9 bases removed from V and 3 bases from J, the gap between germline ends came to 23 bases.

This clone was counted a few times. This chain connects TRBV5-1 to TRBJ1-3; weak D call: TRBD1 (5 bases). V lost 4 bases, J lost 2 bases, and 16 bases lay in between. CDR1 and CDR2 from the germline V gene are SGHRS and YFSETQ. This CDR3 comprises 16 residues. CDR3 coding DNA: TGCGCCAGCAGCGCCGACCCAGGGTTGGCTGGAAACACCATATATTTT. Residues: CASSADPGLAGNTIYF.

In regard to this clone: One end of the junction is discordant with germline, which a read error may explain. J is TRBJ1-4 and V is TRBV7-2; TRBD1 is a possible D gene (6 bases). Germline V gene data show CDR1 as SGHTA and CDR2 as FQGNSA. The CDR3 contains 17 residues. The CDR3 loop is CASSLRPRQEQNEELFF. DNA for the CDR3: TGTGCCAGCAGCTTACGCCCCCGACAGGAACAAAATGAAGAACTGTTTTTT. Drawing the rest from reference TRBV7-2 and TRBJ1-4, the complete variable domain is GAGVSQSPSNKVTEKGKDVELRCDPISGHTALYWYRQSLGQGLEFLIYFQGNSAPDKSGLPSDRFSAERTGGSVSTLTIQRTQQEDSAVYLCASSLRPRQEQNEELFFGSGTQLSVL.

The DNA for the CDR3 is TGTGCCAGCAGCCAAGCCGGGACAAACACTGAAGCTTTCTTT. This gives the protein CASSQAGTNTEAFF. The chain joins TRBV3-1 (or the pseudogene TRBV3-2) to TRBJ1-1; TRBD1 might be the D (6 bases). The germline gives CDR1 LGHDT, CDR2 YNNKEL (reference sequence). The CDR3 loop spans 14 amino acids. V lost 1 base and J 2 bases, leaving 8 bases between the germline ends.

As DNA, the CDR3 is TGTGCCAGCTCCCTCGAGCCTTACTATGGCTACACCTTC. This codes for CASSLEPYYGYTF. The chain has TRBV27 and TRBJ1-2, with D unclear. Looked up from germline, CDR1 is MNHEY and CDR2 is SMNVEV (reference sequence). V lost 8 bases to trimming and J lost 3 bases, with 13 bases between them. CDR3 size: 13 residues.